The 24 T cell receptor beta chains given below trace back to one sample, sequenced in a study of blood T cells in healthy people across ages. A second PCR, run for roughly 7 to 12 cycles, used a sample-barcoded 5' primer plus a J-beta primer mix. TCRdb passed the 5' RACE reads through MiXCR, listing each CDR3 protein once. Of nearly 800,000 distinct CDR3 sequences listed, 56% are singletons. The specimen sequenced was blood. These receptors were taken from a man aged 40-55 years in good health.

As regards this clonotype: Possible read error: a much larger clone is one base away. The chain joins TRBV6-4 to TRBJ2-5; 7 nucleotides align to TRBD2. Looked up from germline, CDR1 is MRHNA and CDR2 is SNTAGT. V lost 5 bases, J lost 11 bases, and 17 bases stayed unmatched. The CDR3 runs 15 residues. CDR3 region: CASSLSSGEVNEQYF. The CDR3 bases are TGTGCCAGCAGTCTCTCGAGCGGGGAGGTCAATGAGCAGTACTTC.

This clonotype was observed once. This chain connects TRBV14 to TRBJ2-1; 9 bases are shared with TRBD1. There are 15 residues in the CDR3. The germline CDR1 and CDR2 sequences are SGHDN and FVKESK. The V gene end was trimmed by 0 bases and the J gene end by 7 bases; junction bases not matched to a gene: 4. In nucleotides, the CDR3 is TGTGCCAGCAGCCAAGATGTGGACAGGGGTAATGAGCAGTTCTTC. Residues: CASSQDVDRGNEQFF.

In this sample, this clonotype turned up a few times. This chain joins TRBV12-3 or TRBV12-4 and TRBJ1-2; the D gene is possibly TRBD1 (5 bases). CDR3 length: 13 residues. V lost 2 bases and J 5 bases, leaving 9 bases between the germline ends. CDR3 protein: CASSLLQGYGYTF. The CDR3 DNA follows: TGTGCCAGCAGTTTACTCCAGGGTTATGGCTACACCTTC.

The CDR3 is CASSKEELFF. The CDR3 nucleotides are TGTGCCAGCAGCAAGGAGGAACTGTTTTTT. V and J are TRBV6-8 and TRBJ1-4; D unclear. The CDR3 runs to 10 residues. Germline V lookup: CDR1 MNHGY, CDR2 SAAAGT. V was pared by 6 bases and J by 12 bases, with 8 bases between.

The rearrangement links TRBV11-2 to TRBJ2-4; 9 bases line up with TRBD1. From germline, CDR1 is SGHAT and CDR2 FQNNGV. With 5 bases clipped from V and 6 bases from J, the junction kept 14 bases outside the gene matches. This CDR3 spans 17 amino acids. The CDR3 reads CASSSPRDRETRNIQYF. For the CDR3, the DNA is TGTGCCAGCAGCAGTCCCCGGGACAGGGAAACTCGAAACATTCAGTACTTC. Using reference TRBV11-2 and TRBJ2-4 for the parts outside the CDR3, the full variable domain is EAGVAQSPRYKIIEKRQSVAFWCNPISGHATLYWYQQILGQGPKLLIQFQNNGVVDDSQLPKDRFSAERLKGVDSTLKIQPAKLEDSAVYLCASSSPRDRETRNIQYFGAGTRLSVL.

Points on this clonotype: Relative to the germline gene, one junction end is altered; a read error may explain this. The chain couples TRBV2 to TRBJ2-4; 12 nucleotides align to TRBD2. This CDR3 is 19 amino acids long. The germline V gene encodes CDR1 SNHLY and CDR2 FYNNEI. The CDR3 sequence: CASSYILAGGGDAKNIQYF. CDR3 bases: TGTGCCAGCAGTTACATACTAGCGGGAGGTGGCGACGCCAAAAACATCCAGTACTTC.

The gene calls are TRBV24-1 and TRBJ2-6, with 7 positions matching TRBD1. Trimming at V came to 7 bases and at J to 2 bases, leaving 10 bases not matched to a gene. Germline V gives CDR1 KGHDR, CDR2 SFDVKD. CDR3 length equals 17 residues. CDR3 sequence (DNA): TGTGCCACCAGCCGGGACAGCTCTTCACCTGGGGCCAACGTCCTGACTTTC. Translating gives CATSRDSSSPGANVLTF.

This chain connects TRBV9 to TRBJ2-3, with 10 nucleotides matching TRBD1. The V gene's germline CDR1 is SGDLS and CDR2 YYNGEE. J was trimmed by 3 bases and V by 3 bases; bases with no gene match: 10. The CDR3 is made up of 17 amino acids. The CDR3 protein is CASSATGDRGGTDTQYF. CDR3 DNA: TGTGCCAGCAGCGCCACTGGGGACAGGGGAGGTACAGATACGCAGTATTTT.

This clonotype was seen a few times. The genes are TRBV20-1 and TRBJ2-1; D gene uncertain. The V gene lost 0 bases and the J gene lost 4 bases, with 13 bases spanning the gap. CDR3 size: 15 residues. CDR1 is DFQATT, CDR2 SNEGSKA, per germline (reference sequence). The CDR3, as DNA: TGCAGTGCTAGAGATCCCGGTTCCGGGTACAATGAGCAGTTCTTC. Residues: CSARDPGSGYNEQFF.

J is TRBJ1-5 and V is TRBV6-6, with 7 positions matching TRBD1. The V gene end was trimmed by 5 bases and the J gene end by 5 bases; junction bases not matched to a gene: 9. Germline-derived CDR1 and CDR2 are MNHNY and SVGAGI (reference sequence). This CDR3 spans 15 amino acids. CDR3 loop: CASSTTGRGDQPQHF. The DNA of the CDR3 is TGTGCCAGCAGTACGACAGGGCGGGGGGATCAGCCCCAGCATTTT.

The rearrangement uses TRBV20-1 and TRBJ2-7; 11 nucleotides agree with TRBD2. Germline CDR1 reads DFQATT; CDR2 reads SNEGSKA (reference sequence). The CDR3 has 16 residues. V lost 3 bases and J lost 6; bases outside the gene matches: 13. As DNA, the CDR3 is TGCAGTGCTAGCGAGATTGGGCTAGCGGGAGGCCCCGAGCAGTACTTC. Translation gives CSASEIGLAGGPEQYF.

In nucleotides, the CDR3 is TGTGCCAGCAGCCCCCGGGGGGCCGGAGATACGCAGTATTTT. This gives the protein CASSPRGAGDTQYF. The chain joins TRBV9 to TRBJ2-3, with D perhaps TRBD2 (7 bases). The CDR3 is made up of 14 amino acids. The V and J ends lost 4 bases and 5 bases respectively, with 14 bases between them. Germline CDR1 and CDR2: SGDLS and YYNGEE.

The chain joins TRBV28 to TRBJ2-6, with D tentatively TRBD2 (6 bases). Trimming cost V 8 bases and J 1 base, with 9 bases left between them. Germline values: CDR1 MDHEN, CDR2 SYDVKM. The CDR3 length is 14 residues. The CDR3 loop is CASLGGSGANVLTF. In nucleotides, the CDR3 is TGTGCCAGCTTGGGAGGTTCTGGGGCCAACGTCCTGACTTTC.

This clonotype was seen just once. The chain carries TRBV6-1 and TRBJ1-1; 7 bases align to TRBD1. The germline gives CDR1 MNHNS, CDR2 SASEGT. Trimming at V came to 6 bases and at J to 6 bases, leaving 13 bases not matched to a gene. The CDR3 loop spans 15 amino acids. The CDR3 region has the DNA TGTGCCAGCAGGGGCGACAGGGTCCCCCGCGCTGAAGCTTTCTTT. Translating gives CASRGDRVPRAEAFF.

This CDR3 is CASSLASLDRGYNEQFF. The CDR3 region has the DNA TGTGCCAGCAGCTTGGCCTCTTTGGACAGGGGCTACAATGAGCAGTTCTTC. This sequence joins TRBV5-5 and TRBJ2-1; TRBD1 matches 9 bases. CDR3 length equals 17 residues. Germline V gene data show CDR1 as SGHKS and CDR2 as YYEKEE (reference sequence). Trimming cost V 0 bases and J 3 bases; bases outside gene matches: 7. Full variable domain (rest looked up from reference TRBV5-5 and TRBJ2-1): DAGVTQSPTHLIKTRGQQVTLRCSPISGHKSVSWYQQVLGQGPQFIFQYYEKEERGRGNFPDRFSARQFPNYSSELNVNALLLGDSALYLCASSLASLDRGYNEQFFGPGTRLTVL.

This chain uses TRBV4-1 with TRBJ2-4, with D hard to call. Trimming cost V 2 bases and J 0 bases, with 17 bases left between them. This CDR3 has 18 amino acids. Germline loops: CDR1 MGHRA, CDR2 YSYEKL. The CDR3 DNA reads as TGCGCCAGCAGCCAACCGGGCCTGGCCCCTCTAGCCAAAAACATTCAGTACTTC. Protein: CASSQPGLAPLAKNIQYF.

The chain is built from TRBV7-2 and TRBJ1-2; D perhaps matches TRBD1 (6 bases). V was clipped by 1 base and J by 3 bases, with 15 bases between them. The germline V gene encodes CDR1 SGHTA and CDR2 FQGNSA. The CDR3 has 16 amino acids. The CDR3 loop reads CASSLVGGRLDYGYTF. The CDR3 DNA reads as TGTGCCAGCAGCTTAGTAGGGGGGCGCCTCGACTATGGCTACACCTTC.

This clonotype was counted a few times. The CDR3 DNA reads TGTGCCAGCACCGAAGGCGGGGGAGAGACCCAGTACTTC. It yields the protein CASTEGGGETQYF. The chain employs TRBV28 and TRBJ2-5; 7 bases map to TRBD2. This CDR3 has 13 residues. Germline values: CDR1 MDHEN, CDR2 SYDVKM. Germline trimming cut 7 bases from V and 4 bases from J; bases unmatched to any gene: 6.

The chain recombines TRBV5-1 with TRBJ2-3, with 9 bases matching TRBD1. The CDR3 spans 16 residues. Per the germline V gene, CDR1 is SGHRS and CDR2 is YFSETQ. V trimming: 0 bases; J trimming: 7 bases; junction bases outside the gene matches: 9. CDR3 bases: TGCGCCAGCAGCTTGGGAGGGACAGGGTTCCTACATACGCAGTATTTT. As protein: CASSLGGTGFLHTQYF.

This chain links TRBV7-3 with TRBJ1-2; D is unresolved. The ends were cut back, 4 bases at V and 5 bases at J, with 14 bases in the middle. Germline CDR1 SGHTA, CDR2 FQGTGA. This CDR3 is 14 amino acids long. CDR3 sequence: CASSSTNPAYGYTF. The CDR3, as DNA: TGTGCCAGCAGCTCGACAAACCCCGCATATGGCTACACCTTC.

The CDR3 DNA is TGTGCCAGCAGCTTGGCGGACAGCCCAGCACAGTACTTC. This gives the protein CASSLADSPAQYF. The chain combines TRBV5-4 with TRBJ2-4, with D possibly being TRBD1 (6 bases). Germline CDR1 and CDR2: SGHNT and YYREEE (reference sequence). The CDR3 is 13 residues long. V gave up 0 bases and J gave up 13 bases, with 14 bases separating them.

This clonotype came up a few times. The chain has TRBV29-1 and TRBJ2-7; 7 nucleotides align to TRBD2. The CDR3 is made up of 16 amino acids. Germline CDR1 is SQVTM and CDR2 is ANQGSEA. J was trimmed by 2 bases and V by 3 bases; bases with no gene match: 13. CDR3 DNA sequence: TGCAGCGTTGACTCTAGGGAGACTAGCAGACCCTACGAGCAGTACTTC. This encodes CSVDSRETSRPYEQYF.

This clonotype was recorded many times. This sequence joins TRBV20-1 and TRBJ2-1; 10 bases are shared with TRBD2. CDR1 is DFQATT and CDR2 is SNEGSKA in the germline V gene (reference sequence). The CDR3 spans 14 residues. With V trimmed by 2 bases and J by 8 bases, 6 bases remained unmatched. CDR3 sequence (DNA): TGCAGTGCTAGAAGGCTAGCGGGGGTAGATGAGCAGTTCTTC. It specifies CSARRLAGVDEQFF.

This clonotype occurred a few times. The chain joins TRBV20-1 to TRBJ2-3; 10 nucleotides align to TRBD2. This CDR3 spans 13 amino acids. The germline V gene encodes CDR1 DFQATT and CDR2 SNEGSKA (reference sequence). The V and J ends lost 6 bases and 2 bases, in that order; junction bases with no gene match: 2. The CDR3 spells CSATSGATDTQYF. CDR3 nucleotides: TGCAGTGCCACTAGCGGGGCCACAGATACGCAGTATTTT.